The clone carrying this T cell receptor (beta chain) has just a few counts. Its antigen remains unidentified. This CDR3 has 12 amino acids. The V end lost 6 bases, the J end lost 4 bases, and 6 bases lay between the germline ends. Germline values: CDR1 SGHDN, CDR2 FVKESK. The PCR had 60 Vbeta and 13 Jbeta primers. Repertoires were generated with immunoSEQ multiplex PCR, while TCRdb's copy carries only in-frame clones and drops some. The top ten clones hold 6.5% to 8.5% of a sample with 100,000 or so clones, roughly 80% of them seen once. The data were obtained in a study of cytomegalovirus exposure and HLA in healthy donors. Study-wide background: Within an early data release were 80 million to 90 million unique TCRs drawn from HLA-typed donors. Study results and limitations: What was likely a sequencing artifact was a cluster of highly shared sequence variants.

Sequencing input: PBMCs. The genes are TRBV14 and TRBJ2-2; D is uncertain. This sequence originates from a man younger than 40 in good health and CMV-seropositive. The CDR3 nucleotides read TGTGCCAGCAGACATACCACCGGGGAGCTGTTTTTT. Residues: CASRHTTGELFF. Filled out from reference TRBV14 and TRBJ2-2, the complete variable domain reads EAGVTQFPSHSVIEKGQTVTLRCDPISGHDNLYWYRRVMGKEIKFLLHFVKESKQDESGMPNNRFLAERTGGTYSTLKVQPAELEDSGVYFCASRHTTGELFFGEGSRLTVL.